Listed below are T cell receptor beta chains from one sample, sequenced in a study of T cells after yellow fever vaccination. TCRdb independently ran MiXCR on the 5' RACE reads; one entry per CDR3 protein. The sample records about 630,000 distinct CDR3 sequences, over 9% being singletons. Sequenced material: PBMCs, taken on the day of the yellow fever booster vaccination. The receptors derive from a man aged 25 to 45 who received the YFV17D yellow fever vaccine. Both conserved end residues are part of each CDR3. A D gene is named only where the DNA matches it firmly. Expanded clones are given a class, and other clones once, few, many or no size at all.

V gene: TRBV6-5; J gene: TRBJ2-7; D gene: TRBD1; clone size: many; CDR3 protein: CASSYPGQGGEQYF; CDR3 DNA: TGTGCCAGCAGTTACCCTGGACAGGGTGGCGAGCAGTACTTC
V gene: TRBV7-8; J gene: TRBJ2-3; D gene: -; clone size: few; CDR3 protein: CASSLSGSIVSTDTQYF; CDR3 DNA: TGTGCCAGCAGCTTATCGGGGTCCATCGTTAGCACAGATACGCAGTATTTT
V gene: TRBV9; J gene: TRBJ2-7; D gene: TRBD2; clone size: few; CDR3 protein: CASSGTSGPSEQYF; CDR3 DNA: TGTGCCAGCTCCGGGACTAGCGGCCCCTCCGAGCAGTACTTC
V gene: TRBV19; J gene: TRBJ2-3; D gene: -; clone size: -; CDR3 protein: CASNGGVTDTQYF; CDR3 DNA: TGTGCCAGCAATGGGGGAGTTACAGATACGCAGTATTTT
V gene: TRBV12-3/TRBV12-4; J gene: TRBJ2-3; D gene: -; clone size: few; CDR3 protein: CASSFIGGAGTDTQYF; CDR3 DNA: TGTGCCAGCAGTTTTATCGGGGGCGCCGGCACAGATACGCAGTATTTT
V gene: TRBV6-1; J gene: TRBJ2-1; D gene: -; clone size: few; CDR3 protein: CASSRRGDNEQFF; CDR3 DNA: TGTGCCAGCAGCCGGCGCGGCGACAATGAGCAGTTCTTC
V gene: TRBV2; J gene: TRBJ2-2; D gene: -; clone size: -; CDR3 protein: CASLPRRDTGELFF; CDR3 DNA: TGTGCCAGCCTTCCCCGGAGGGACACCGGGGAGCTGTTTTTT
V gene: TRBV12-3/TRBV12-4; J gene: TRBJ1-2; D gene: -; clone size: -; CDR3 protein: CASATGTHGYTF; CDR3 DNA: TGTGCCAGCGCCACAGGGACCCATGGCTACACCTTC
V gene: TRBV30; J gene: TRBJ2-4; D gene: -; clone size: few; CDR3 protein: CAWSVSGKNIQYF; CDR3 DNA: TGTGCCTGGAGTGTATCGGGAAAAAACATTCAGTACTTC
V gene: TRBV7-8; J gene: TRBJ2-7; D gene: -; clone size: few; CDR3 protein: CASSLVHGNLYEQYF; CDR3 DNA: TGTGCCAGCAGCTTAGTCCACGGAAACCTCTACGAGCAGTACTTC
V gene: TRBV5-1; J gene: TRBJ2-7; D gene: -; clone size: -; CDR3 protein: CASSNSIYEQYF; CDR3 DNA: TGCGCCAGCAGCAATTCCATCTACGAGCAGTACTTC
V gene: TRBV30; J gene: TRBJ2-7; D gene: TRBD2; clone size: few; CDR3 protein: CALRLAGTYEQYF; CDR3 DNA: TGTGCCTTACGACTAGCGGGGACCTACGAGCAGTACTTC
V gene: TRBV15; J gene: TRBJ2-2; D gene: TRBD2; clone size: -; CDR3 protein: CATSRMGTSGIPWELFF; CDR3 DNA: TGTGCCACCAGCAGAATGGGGACTAGCGGGATTCCCTGGGAGCTGTTTTTT
V gene: TRBV29-1; J gene: TRBJ2-3; D gene: TRBD2; clone size: few; CDR3 protein: CSAPTSGNTQYF; CDR3 DNA: TGCAGCGCTCCGACTAGCGGGAATACGCAGTATTTT
V gene: TRBV3-1; J gene: TRBJ2-1; D gene: TRBD2; clone size: few; CDR3 protein: CASSQRLAAEGKFF; CDR3 DNA: TGTGCCAGCAGCCAGCGGCTAGCGGCCGAAGGGAAATTCTTC